The clone carrying this T cell receptor beta chain was counted between two and nine times. What it binds is not known. These data originate in a study of T cell responses to AZD1222 COVID-19 vaccine. Only in-frame clones appear in the TCRdb table, and some are missing; sequencing was by immunoSEQ multiplex PCR. The data contain roughly 93,000 clones, just under 90% of them singletons. Findings and caveats of the study: Repertoires were obtained solely post-peak T cell response. Close to half of spike-specific TCRs reportedly recognize unmutated variant regions. The donor group comprised mostly white British people and more females; the analysis possibly underestimated clonal diversity.

This TCR was recovered from an adult in good health. The starting material was peripheral blood, obtained on day 0 of MenACWY control vaccination.

CDR3 coding DNA: TGTGCCACCAGTGACTCAAAGTTAGATACGCAGTATTTT. Protein sequence: CATSDSKLDTQYF. The chain employs TRBV24-1 and TRBJ2-3; D is unresolved. Deletions cut 4 bases from V and 5 bases from J, with 9 bases between. The germline V gene has CDR1 KGHDR and CDR2 SFDVKD. CDR3 size: 13 residues.